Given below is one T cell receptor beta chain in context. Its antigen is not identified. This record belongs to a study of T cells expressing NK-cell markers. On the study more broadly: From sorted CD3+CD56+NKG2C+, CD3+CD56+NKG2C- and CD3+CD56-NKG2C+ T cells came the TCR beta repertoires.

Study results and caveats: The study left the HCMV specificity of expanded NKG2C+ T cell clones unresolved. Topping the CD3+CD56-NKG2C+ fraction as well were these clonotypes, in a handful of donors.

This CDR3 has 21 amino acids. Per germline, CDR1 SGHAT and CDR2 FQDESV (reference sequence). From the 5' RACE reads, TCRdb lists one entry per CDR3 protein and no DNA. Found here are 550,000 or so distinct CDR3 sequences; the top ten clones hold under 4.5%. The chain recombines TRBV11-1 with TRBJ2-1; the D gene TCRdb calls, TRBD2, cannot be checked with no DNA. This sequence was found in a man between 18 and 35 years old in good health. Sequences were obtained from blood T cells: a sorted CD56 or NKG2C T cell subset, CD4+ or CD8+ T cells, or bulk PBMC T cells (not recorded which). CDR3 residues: CASSLGPLAGGPASSYNEQFF.